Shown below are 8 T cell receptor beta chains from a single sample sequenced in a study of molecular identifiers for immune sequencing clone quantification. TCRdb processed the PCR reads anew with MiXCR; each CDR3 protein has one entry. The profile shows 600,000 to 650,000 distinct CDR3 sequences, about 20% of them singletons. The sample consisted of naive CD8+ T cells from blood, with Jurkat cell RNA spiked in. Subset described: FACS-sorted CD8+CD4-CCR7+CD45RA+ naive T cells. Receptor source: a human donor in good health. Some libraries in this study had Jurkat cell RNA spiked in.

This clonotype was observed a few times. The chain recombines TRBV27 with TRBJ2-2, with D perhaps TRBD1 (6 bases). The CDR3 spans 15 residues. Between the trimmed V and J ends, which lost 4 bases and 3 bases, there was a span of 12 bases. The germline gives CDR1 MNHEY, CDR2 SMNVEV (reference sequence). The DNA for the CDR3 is TGTGCCAGCAGTTCCGGGACACCCGACACCGGGGAGCTGTTTTTT. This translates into CASSSGTPDTGELFF.

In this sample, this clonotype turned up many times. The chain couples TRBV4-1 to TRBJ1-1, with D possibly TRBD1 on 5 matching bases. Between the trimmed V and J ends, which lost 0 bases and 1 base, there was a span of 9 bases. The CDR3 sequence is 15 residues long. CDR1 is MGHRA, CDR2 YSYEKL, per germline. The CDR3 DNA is TGCGCCAGCAGCCAAGATATGGGGACGAACACTGAAGCTTTCTTT. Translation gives CASSQDMGTNTEAFF.

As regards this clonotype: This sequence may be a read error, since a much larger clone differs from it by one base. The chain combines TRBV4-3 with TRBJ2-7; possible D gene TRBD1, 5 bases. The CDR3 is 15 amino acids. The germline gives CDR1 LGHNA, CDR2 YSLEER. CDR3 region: CASSQDSQGGYGQYF. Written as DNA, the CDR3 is TGCGCCAGCAGCCAAGATTCCCAGGGTGGGTACGGGCAGTACTTC.

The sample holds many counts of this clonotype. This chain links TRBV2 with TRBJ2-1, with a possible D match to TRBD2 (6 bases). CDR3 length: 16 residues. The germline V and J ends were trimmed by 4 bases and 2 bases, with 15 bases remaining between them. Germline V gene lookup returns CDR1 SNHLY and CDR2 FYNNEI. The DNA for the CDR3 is TGTGCCAGCAGTGTCTTCCGGGACTCCACCTACAATGAGCAGTTCTTC. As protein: CASSVFRDSTYNEQFF.

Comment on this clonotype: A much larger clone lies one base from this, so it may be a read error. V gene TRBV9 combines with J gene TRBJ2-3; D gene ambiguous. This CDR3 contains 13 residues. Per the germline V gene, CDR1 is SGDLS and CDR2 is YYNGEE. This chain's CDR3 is CASSADPTDTKYF. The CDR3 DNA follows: TGTGCCAGCAGCGCCGACCCCACAGATACGAAGTATTTT.

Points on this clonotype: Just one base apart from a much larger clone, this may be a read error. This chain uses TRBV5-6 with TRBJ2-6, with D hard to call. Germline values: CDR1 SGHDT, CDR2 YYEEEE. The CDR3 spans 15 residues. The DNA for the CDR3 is TGTGCCGGCAGCTCGACGGAGTCTGGGGCCAACGTCCTGACTTTC. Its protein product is CAGSSTESGANVLTF. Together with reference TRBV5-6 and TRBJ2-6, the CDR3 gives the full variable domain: DAGVTQSPTHLIKTRGQQVTLRCSPKSGHDTVSWYQQALGQGPQFIFQYYEEEERQRGNFPDRFSGHQFPNYSSELNVNALLLGDSALYLCAGSSTESGANVLTFGAGSRLTVL.

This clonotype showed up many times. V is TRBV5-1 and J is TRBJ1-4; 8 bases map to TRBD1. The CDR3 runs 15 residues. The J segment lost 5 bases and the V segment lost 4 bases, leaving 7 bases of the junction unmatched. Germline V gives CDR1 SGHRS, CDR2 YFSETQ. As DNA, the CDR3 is TGCGCCAGCAGCGGAGGGACAGGACCCAATGAAAAACTGTTTTTT. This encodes CASSGGTGPNEKLFF.

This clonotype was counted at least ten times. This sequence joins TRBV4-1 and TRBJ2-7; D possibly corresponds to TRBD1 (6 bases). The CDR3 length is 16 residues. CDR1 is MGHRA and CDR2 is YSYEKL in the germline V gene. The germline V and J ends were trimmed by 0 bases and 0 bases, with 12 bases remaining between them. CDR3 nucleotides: TGCGCCAGCAGCCAAGATGCCCCAGGGGCCTCCTACGAGCAGTACTTC. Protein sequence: CASSQDAPGASYEQYF.